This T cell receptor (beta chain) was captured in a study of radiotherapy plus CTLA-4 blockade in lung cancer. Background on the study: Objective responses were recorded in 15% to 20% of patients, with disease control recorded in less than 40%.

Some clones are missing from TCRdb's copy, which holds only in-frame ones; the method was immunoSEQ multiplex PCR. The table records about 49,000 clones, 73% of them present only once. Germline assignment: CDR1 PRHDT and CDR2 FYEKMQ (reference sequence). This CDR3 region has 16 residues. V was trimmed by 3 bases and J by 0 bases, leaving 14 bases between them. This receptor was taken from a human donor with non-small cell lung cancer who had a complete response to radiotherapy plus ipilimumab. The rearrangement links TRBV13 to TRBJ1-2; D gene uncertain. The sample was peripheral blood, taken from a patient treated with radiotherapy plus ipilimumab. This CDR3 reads CASSFPIDITNYGYTF. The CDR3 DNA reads TGTGCCAGCAGCTTCCCTATTGACATAACTAACTATGGCTACACCTTC.